Detailed here is one T cell receptor (beta chain). This clone was detected only once. The target of this receptor is not known. Per-base quality was not reported, and no clone a single base away is much larger than it. TCRbeta CDR3 regions were amplified from genomic DNA using the immunoSEQ Assay, a bias-controlled multiplex PCR. The published analysis was carried out like this. Nucleated cell counts per sample were estimated from amplification of reference gene primers within the assay. To quantify the absolute abundance of each unique TCRbeta CDR3 rearrangement, sequence reads were collapsed and filtered. For each sample, productive Simpson clonality was calculated as the square root of Simpson's diversity index across productive rearrangements. TCRdb took over this immuneACCESS table, retaining in-frame rearrangements with V and J assigned. Such tables are incomplete; in checked studies, under half of the missing clones stem from an unresolved V gene, and the remainder is unexplained. That table gives V, J and clone size, and the DNA gave D and trimming. The sample table records 210,000 or so clones; roughly nine tenths of these occur just once. The ten largest clones capture roughly 2% of the sample.

The data derive from a study of blood T cell repertoires in COVID-19 (dated by TCRdb to the early 2020s). In terms of the full investigation: The collaborator samples originated in the United States, Italy and Spain and spanned the acute and convalescent phases of COVID-19. The material from the prospective study consisted of cDNA or gDNA derived from T cells, B-cell-depleted T cells, or PBMCs. Subjects who had been exposed to COVID-19, were actively infected with it, or had recovered from it provided the deeply sampled blood TCRbeta repertoires that made up the dataset. The repertoires were released in a freely available public database meant as a resource for research on the immune response to SARS-CoV-2. Samples came from the ongoing ImmuneRACE study (first 160 participants) plus 1,254 subjects from 6 global collaborators. Sample metadata almost always included a de-identified subject ID, COVID-19 status, age in years and sex. Where HLA class I and class II types were available, the types were taken from metadata supplied by the sample provider, not from assay-based typing.

Overall results and qualifications from the work: The quantity of clinical and demographic metadata differed by source and by participant and was supplied without curation.

Collaborating institutions collected whole blood in K2EDTA tubes following their own protocols. For TCRbeta analysis, collaborators shipped samples in one of three forms: frozen whole blood, isolated PBMCs, or DNA extracted from either of those sample types. Deletion took 7 bases off V and 4 bases off J, with a span of 17 bases between the germline ends. The CDR3 holds 15 amino acids from the cysteine to the phenylalanine. Just CDR3 DNA is preserved here, 45 bases in frame from base 1. In the germline V gene (reference sequence), CDR1 corresponds to LNHDA and CDR2 to SQIVND. The sequence was obtained from a woman aged 45-65 years with acute or convalescent COVID-19. The sample taken for sequencing was peripheral blood. The receptor chain draws on TRBV19 and TRBJ1-5; TRBD1 might be the D gene, on 5 matching bases. The CDR3 corresponds to CASIFTGTWNQPQHF. The nucleotide sequence reads as follows: TGTGCCAGTATCTTTACAGGTACCTGGAATCAGCCCCAGCATTTT.